One sample yielded the 13 T cell receptor beta chains listed below, sequenced in a study of T cell repertoires in cytomegalovirus infection. TCRdb independently ran MiXCR on the reads; one entry per CDR3 protein. This table has nearly 550,000 distinct CDR3 sequences, 15% to 20% appearing once. The specimen sequenced was CD8+ T cells from PBMCs. These receptors all come from a human donor in good health (CMV status not recorded). Some clones in this sample may be carry-over from other donors' samples.

The chain recombines TRBV7-3 with TRBJ2-3; the match to TRBD2 covers 7 bases. CDR1 is SGHTA and CDR2 is FQGTGA in the germline V gene. The CDR3 is 16 residues long. The junction had 3 bases not matched to a gene; V was cut back by 0 bases and J by 0 bases. CDR3 protein: CASSLTGSGSTDTQYF. The CDR3, as DNA: TGTGCCAGCAGCTTAACGGGTAGCGGGAGCACAGATACGCAGTATTTT.

The V call is TRBV20-1, the J call TRBJ2-5, with D perhaps assigned TRBD1 or TRBD2 (5 bases each). Trimming took off 0 bases at V and 5 bases at J, with 16 bases between the two ends. The CDR3 is made up of 15 amino acids. Germline loops: CDR1 DFQATT, CDR2 SNEGSKA (reference sequence). The DNA for the CDR3 is TGCAGTGCTAGAGATTATGAGGGGTTCGGGGAGACCCAGTACTTC. Residues: CSARDYEGFGETQYF.

The rearrangement links TRBV9 to TRBJ1-2, with D maybe TRBD1 (6 bases). The CDR3 is 15 amino acids. Per the germline V gene, CDR1 is SGDLS and CDR2 is YYNGEE. Deletions cut 6 bases from V and 10 bases from J, with 25 bases between. Here the CDR3 reads CASNSGRGSISDYTF. DNA of the CDR3: TGTGCCAGCAACTCCGGGAGGGGGTCGATAAGTGACTACACCTTC. Together with reference TRBV9 and TRBJ1-2, the CDR3 gives the full variable domain: DSGVTQTPKHLITATGQRVTLRCSPRSGDLSVYWYQQSLDQGLQFLIQYYNGEERAKGNILERFSAQQFPDLHSELNLSSLELGDSALYFCASNSGRGSISDYTFGSGTRLTVV.

The rearrangement joins TRBV28 to TRBJ2-1; D is ambiguous. Per germline, CDR1 MDHEN and CDR2 SYDVKM. V lost 3 bases and J 4 bases, leaving 19 bases between the germline ends. The CDR3 is 17 residues long. The CDR3 sequence: CASSFSLRGISYNEQFF. The CDR3 nucleotides are TGTGCCAGCAGTTTTAGTTTACGAGGAATTTCATACAATGAGCAGTTCTTC. Looking up the rest from reference TRBV28 and TRBJ2-1 gives the full variable domain: DVKVTQSSRYLVKRTGEKVFLECVQDMDHENMFWYRQDPGLGLRLIYFSYDVKMKEKGDIPEGYSVSREKKERFSLILESASTNQTSMYLCASSFSLRGISYNEQFFGPGTRLTVL.

This chain joins TRBV6-6 and TRBJ2-7; no clear D. Between the trimmed V and J ends, which lost 1 base and 0 bases, there was a span of 10 bases. The germline CDR1 and CDR2 sequences are MNHNY and SVGAGI (reference sequence). The CDR3 length is 15 residues. The CDR3 here is CASSYWPSSSYEQYF. The CDR3 DNA sequence: TGTGCCAGCAGTTACTGGCCGTCATCCTCCTACGAGCAGTACTTC.

This clonotype has more than one count but fewer than ten. The chain joins TRBV6-2 or TRBV6-3 to TRBJ1-1; D ambiguous. V was pared by 2 bases and J by 11 bases, with 12 bases between. This CDR3 region has 12 residues. Germline assignment: CDR1 MNHEY and CDR2 SVGEGT. In nucleotides, the CDR3 is TGTGCCAGCAGTTACCCGGATTTGGGCGCTTTCTTT. This sequence encodes CASSYPDLGAFF.

The DNA of the CDR3 is TGCGCCAGCAGCCAAGATCAGGACAGGGGTTATGAAAAACTGTTTTTT. It codes for CASSQDQDRGYEKLFF. The J gene is TRBJ1-4, the V gene TRBV4-1, with 9 nucleotides matching TRBD1. V gave up 0 bases and J gave up 6 bases; unmatched junction bases: 5. The CDR3 totals 16 residues. From germline, CDR1 is MGHRA and CDR2 YSYEKL.

This sequence joins TRBV30 and TRBJ2-7, with 9 bases identical to TRBD1. Germline-derived CDR1 and CDR2 are GTSNPN and SVGIG (reference sequence). Trimming cost V 3 bases and J 3 bases; bases outside gene matches: 6. The CDR3 has 14 residues. This CDR3 is CAWSPGTGLYEQYF. The CDR3 DNA is TGTGCCTGGAGCCCCGGGACAGGGCTCTACGAGCAGTACTTC.

The rearrangement joins TRBV2 to TRBJ2-1; the match to TRBD2 covers 10 bases. In germline, CDR1 is SNHLY, CDR2 FYNNEI. There are 19 residues in the CDR3. J lost 7 bases, V lost 2 bases, and 17 bases had no gene match. CDR3 DNA: TGTGCCAGCAGTGAAAGGGATCCTAGCGGGAGAACTCCTTTGAATGAGCAGTTCTTC. Encoded protein: CASSERDPSGRTPLNEQFF.

This clonotype was counted only a few times. The CDR3 reads CATSGGAGWIDGQPQHF. The CDR3 DNA reads TGTGCCACCAGCGGGGGGGCAGGGTGGATCGACGGGCAGCCCCAGCATTTT. This chain connects TRBV15 to TRBJ1-5; possibly TRBD1 for D (6 bases). Germline V lookup: CDR1 LNHNV, CDR2 YYDKDF (reference sequence). Trimming shortened V by 5 bases and J by 7 bases, and 24 bases separated the two germline ends. The CDR3 is 17 amino acids.

This clonotype showed up many times. J is TRBJ2-7 and V is TRBV12-5; the D gene is possibly TRBD2 (5 bases). V was cut by 5 bases and J by 5 bases, with 10 bases left in between. Looked up from germline, CDR1 is LGHNT and CDR2 is FRNRAP. CDR3 length: 12 residues. The CDR3 here is CASGGLPDEQYF. DNA for the CDR3: TGTGCTAGTGGTGGACTTCCGGACGAGCAGTACTTC.

J is TRBJ1-2 and V is TRBV13; D not certain. The CDR3 is 12 residues long. Trimming took off 5 bases at V and 6 bases at J, with 10 bases between the two ends. Germline CDR1 PRHDT, CDR2 FYEKMQ (reference sequence). The CDR3 sequence is CASSPTSNGYTF. The CDR3 DNA is TGTGCCAGCAGCCCGACCTCCAATGGCTACACCTTC.

The rearrangement uses TRBV12-3 or TRBV12-4 and TRBJ1-1; TRBD1 might be the D (6 bases). V gave up 6 bases and J gave up 9 bases, with 14 bases separating them. The CDR3 sequence is 12 residues long. The CDR3 region has the DNA TGTGCCAGCAGGCAGGGGTACTTTCAAGCTTTCTTT. Its translation: CASRQGYFQAFF.